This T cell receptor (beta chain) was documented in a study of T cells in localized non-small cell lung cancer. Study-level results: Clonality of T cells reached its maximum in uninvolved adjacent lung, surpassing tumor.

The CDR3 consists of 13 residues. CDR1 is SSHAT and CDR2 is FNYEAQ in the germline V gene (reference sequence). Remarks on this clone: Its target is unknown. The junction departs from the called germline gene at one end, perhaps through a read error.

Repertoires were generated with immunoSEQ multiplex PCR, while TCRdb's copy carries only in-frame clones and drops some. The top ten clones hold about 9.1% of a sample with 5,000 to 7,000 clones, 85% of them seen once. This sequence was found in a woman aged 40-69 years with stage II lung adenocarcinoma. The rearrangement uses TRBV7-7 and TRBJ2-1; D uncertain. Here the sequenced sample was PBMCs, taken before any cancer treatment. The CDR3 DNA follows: TGTGCTAGCAGCTTAGTCGCCAACAATGAGCAGTTCTTC. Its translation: CASSLVANNEQFF.